This T cell receptor beta chain came from a study of blood T cell repertoires in COVID-19. As for the study in general: Acute and convalescent COVID-19 specimens originated in the United States, Italy and Spain. T cells, B-cell-depleted T cells, or PBMCs supplied cDNA or gDNA.

Seattle patient enrollment occurred during active infection, with longitudinal follow-up thereafter. There are 14 residues in the CDR3. CDR1 and CDR2 (germline): SEHNR, FQNEAQ (reference sequence). Trimming removed 1 base from V and 3 bases from J, with 9 bases in between. Original analysis: Nucleated cell number was recorded as an estimate derived from reference gene primer amplification. Repertoires were generated with immunoSEQ multiplex PCR, while TCRdb's copy carries only in-frame clones and drops some. The D gene and trimming were derived from the DNA, and the V and J assignments and clone size from that table. The sample comprises 130,000 or so clones, about 87% of which are singletons, and approximately 2.5% rests with the top ten.

The rearrangement uses TRBV7-9 and TRBJ1-1; D is undetermined. The receptor was derived from a human donor with COVID-19, enrolled during active disease. The donor label of this sample is uncertain. Sequences were obtained from peripheral blood. The CDR3: CASSLGSGYTEAFF. CDR3 DNA: TGTGCCAGCAGCTTAGGGTCCGGGTACACTGAAGCTTTCTTT.